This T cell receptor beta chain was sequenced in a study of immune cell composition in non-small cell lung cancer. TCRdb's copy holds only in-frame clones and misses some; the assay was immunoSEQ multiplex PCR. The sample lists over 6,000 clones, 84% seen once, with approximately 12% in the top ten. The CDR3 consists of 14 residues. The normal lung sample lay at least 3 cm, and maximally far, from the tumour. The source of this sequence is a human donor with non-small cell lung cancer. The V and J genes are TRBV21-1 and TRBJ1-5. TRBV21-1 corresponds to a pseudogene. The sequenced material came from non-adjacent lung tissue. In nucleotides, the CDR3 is TGTGCCAGCAGCAAACCCGGTAGCAATCAGCCCCAGCATTTT. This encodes CASSKPGSNQPQHF.